This TCR beta chain stems from a study of blood T cells in healthy people across ages. Then a second PCR, running roughly 7 to 11 cycles, was carried out with a sample-barcoded 5' primer and a J-beta primer mix. MiXCR was run by TCRdb on the 5' RACE reads, yielding one entry per CDR3 protein. The sample includes 1.2 million to 1.5 million distinct CDR3 sequences, around 39% seen only once; the top ten take 7.9%. CDR3 size: 14 residues. Trimming stripped 3 bases from V and 5 bases from J, with 11 bases between. The rearrangement joins TRBV12-3 or TRBV12-4 to TRBJ1-3; tentative D call: TRBD1 (5 bases). This clonotype originated in a woman aged 18-29 years in good health. The sample was blood. CDR3 amino acids: CASSFGRARNTIYF. The CDR3, as DNA: TGTGCCAGCAGTTTCGGCAGGGCCAGAAACACCATATATTTT.